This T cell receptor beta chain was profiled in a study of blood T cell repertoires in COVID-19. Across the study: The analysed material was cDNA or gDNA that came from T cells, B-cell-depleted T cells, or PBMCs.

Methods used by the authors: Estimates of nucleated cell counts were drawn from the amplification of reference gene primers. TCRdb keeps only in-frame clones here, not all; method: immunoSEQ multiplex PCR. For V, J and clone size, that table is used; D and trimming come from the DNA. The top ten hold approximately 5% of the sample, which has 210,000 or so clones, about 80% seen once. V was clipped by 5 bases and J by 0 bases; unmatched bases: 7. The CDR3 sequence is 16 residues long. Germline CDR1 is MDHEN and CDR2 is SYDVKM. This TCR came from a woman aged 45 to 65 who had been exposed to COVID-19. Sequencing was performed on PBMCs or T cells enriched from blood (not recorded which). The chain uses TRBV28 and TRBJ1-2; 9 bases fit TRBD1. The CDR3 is CASSPAGDRANYGYTF. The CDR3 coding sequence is TGTGCCAGCAGTCCGGCTGGGGACAGGGCTAACTATGGCTACACCTTC.